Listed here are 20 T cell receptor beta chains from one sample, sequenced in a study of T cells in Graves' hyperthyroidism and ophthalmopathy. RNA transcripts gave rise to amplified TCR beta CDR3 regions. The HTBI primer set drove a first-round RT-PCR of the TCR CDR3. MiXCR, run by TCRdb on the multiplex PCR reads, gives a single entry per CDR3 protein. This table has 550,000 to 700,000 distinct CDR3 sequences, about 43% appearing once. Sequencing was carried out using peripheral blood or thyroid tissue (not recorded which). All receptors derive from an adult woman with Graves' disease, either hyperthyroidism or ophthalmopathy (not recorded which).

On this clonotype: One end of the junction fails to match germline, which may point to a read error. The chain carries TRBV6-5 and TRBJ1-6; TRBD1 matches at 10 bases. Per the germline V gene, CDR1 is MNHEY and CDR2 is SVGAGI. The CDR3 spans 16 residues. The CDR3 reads CASSYSGDRGNPPLHF. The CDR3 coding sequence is TGTGCCAGCAGTTACTCGGGGGACAGGGGTAATCCACCCCTCCACTTT.

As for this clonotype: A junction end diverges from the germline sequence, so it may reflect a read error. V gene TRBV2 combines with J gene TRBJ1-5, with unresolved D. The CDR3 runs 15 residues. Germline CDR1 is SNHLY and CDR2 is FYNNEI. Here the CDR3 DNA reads TGTGCCACCAGTGATTCGGCCCGAGGCAATCAGCCCCAGCATTTT. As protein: CATSDSARGNQPQHF.

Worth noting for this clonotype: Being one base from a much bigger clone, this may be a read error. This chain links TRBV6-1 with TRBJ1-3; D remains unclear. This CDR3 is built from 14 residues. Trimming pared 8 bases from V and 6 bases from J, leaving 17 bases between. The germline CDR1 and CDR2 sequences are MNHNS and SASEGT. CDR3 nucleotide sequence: TGTGCCAGCCGAGTCTCTGATCTCTCAAACACCATATATTTT. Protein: CASRVSDLSNTIYF.

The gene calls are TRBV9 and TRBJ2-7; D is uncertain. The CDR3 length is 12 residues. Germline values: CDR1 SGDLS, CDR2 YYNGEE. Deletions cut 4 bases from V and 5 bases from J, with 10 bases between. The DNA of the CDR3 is TGTGCCAGCAGCTGGAGTACCCACGAGCAGTACTTC. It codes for CASSWSTHEQYF.

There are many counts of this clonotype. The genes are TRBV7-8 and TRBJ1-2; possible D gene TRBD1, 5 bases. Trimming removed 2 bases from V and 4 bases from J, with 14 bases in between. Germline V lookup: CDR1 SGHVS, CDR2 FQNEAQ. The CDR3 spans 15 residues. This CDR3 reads CASSLSVKGPYGYTF. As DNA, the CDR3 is TGTGCCAGCAGCTTATCGGTCAAGGGGCCCTATGGCTACACCTTC.

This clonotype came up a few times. The CDR3: CASSTSLTYGYTF. As DNA, the CDR3 is TGTGCCAGCAGCACCTCACTGACCTATGGCTACACCTTC. This chain links TRBV7-9 with TRBJ1-2; D is undetermined. Germline V CDR1 and CDR2: SEHNR, FQNEAQ (reference sequence). The V gene lost 5 bases and the J gene lost 4 bases, with 11 bases spanning the gap. There are 13 residues in the CDR3.

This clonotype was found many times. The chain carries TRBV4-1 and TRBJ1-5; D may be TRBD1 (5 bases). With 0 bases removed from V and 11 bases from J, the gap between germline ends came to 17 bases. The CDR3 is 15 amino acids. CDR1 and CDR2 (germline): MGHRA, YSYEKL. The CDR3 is CASSQDSWGGGAQHF. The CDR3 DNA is TGCGCCAGCAGCCAAGATAGTTGGGGCGGGGGGGCCCAGCATTTT.

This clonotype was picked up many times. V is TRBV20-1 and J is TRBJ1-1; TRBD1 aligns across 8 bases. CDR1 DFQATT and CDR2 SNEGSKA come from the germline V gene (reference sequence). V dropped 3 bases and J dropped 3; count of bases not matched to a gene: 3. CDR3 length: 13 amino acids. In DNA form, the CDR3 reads TGCAGTGCTAGGTGGGACAGGTACACTGAAGCTTTCTTT. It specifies CSARWDRYTEAFF.

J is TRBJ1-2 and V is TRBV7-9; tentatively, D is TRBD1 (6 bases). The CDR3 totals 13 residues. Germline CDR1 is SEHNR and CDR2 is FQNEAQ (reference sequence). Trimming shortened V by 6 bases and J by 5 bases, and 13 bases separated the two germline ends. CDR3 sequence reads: CASRGQVFYGYTF. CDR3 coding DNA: TGTGCCAGCAGGGGACAAGTCTTTTATGGCTACACCTTC.

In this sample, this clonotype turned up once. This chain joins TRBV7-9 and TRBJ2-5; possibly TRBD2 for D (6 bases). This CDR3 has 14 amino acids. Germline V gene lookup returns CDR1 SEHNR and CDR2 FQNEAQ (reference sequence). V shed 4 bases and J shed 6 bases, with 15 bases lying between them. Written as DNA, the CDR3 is TGTGCCAGCAGCTCTTCGCGGGGACCCAAGACCCAGTACTTC. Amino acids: CASSSSRGPKTQYF.

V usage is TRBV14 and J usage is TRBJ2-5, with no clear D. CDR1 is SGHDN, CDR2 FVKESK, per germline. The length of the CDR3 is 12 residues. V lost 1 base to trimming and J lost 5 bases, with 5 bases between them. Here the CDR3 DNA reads TGTGCCAGCAGCCAAGTGTGGGAGACCCAGTACTTC. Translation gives CASSQVWETQYF.

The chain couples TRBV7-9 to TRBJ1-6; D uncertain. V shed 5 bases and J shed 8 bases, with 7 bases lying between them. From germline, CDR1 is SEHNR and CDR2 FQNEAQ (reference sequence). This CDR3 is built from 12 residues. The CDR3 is CASSHADSPLHF. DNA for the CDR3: TGTGCCAGCAGCCACGCCGATTCACCCCTCCACTTT.

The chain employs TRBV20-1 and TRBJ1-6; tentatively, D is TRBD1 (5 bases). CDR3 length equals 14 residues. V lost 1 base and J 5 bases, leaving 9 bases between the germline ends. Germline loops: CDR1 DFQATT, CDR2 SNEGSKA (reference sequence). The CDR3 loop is CSARGAGHNSPLHF. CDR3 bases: TGCAGTGCTAGAGGGGCAGGGCATAATTCACCCCTCCACTTT.

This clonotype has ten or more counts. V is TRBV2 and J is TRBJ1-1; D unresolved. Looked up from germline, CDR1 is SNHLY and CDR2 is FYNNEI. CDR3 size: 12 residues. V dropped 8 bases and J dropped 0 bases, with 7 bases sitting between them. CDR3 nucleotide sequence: TGTGCCAGCGTGCTGATGAACACTGAAGCTTTCTTT. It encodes CASVLMNTEAFF.

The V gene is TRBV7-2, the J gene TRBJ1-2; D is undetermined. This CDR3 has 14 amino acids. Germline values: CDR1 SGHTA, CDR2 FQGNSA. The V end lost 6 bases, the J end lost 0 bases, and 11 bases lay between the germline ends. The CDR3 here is CASRGIATNYGYTF. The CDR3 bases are TGTGCCAGCAGAGGGATAGCCACTAACTATGGCTACACCTTC.

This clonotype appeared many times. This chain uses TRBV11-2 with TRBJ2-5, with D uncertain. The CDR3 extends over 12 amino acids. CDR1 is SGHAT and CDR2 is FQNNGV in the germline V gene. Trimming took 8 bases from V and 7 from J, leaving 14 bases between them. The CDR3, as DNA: TGTGCCAGCGCGGTGGGGTTGGGGACCCAGTACTTC. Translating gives CASAVGLGTQYF. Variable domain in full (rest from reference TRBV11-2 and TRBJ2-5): EAGVAQSPRYKIIEKRQSVAFWCNPISGHATLYWYQQILGQGPKLLIQFQNNGVVDDSQLPKDRFSAERLKGVDSTLKIQPAKLEDSAVYLCASAVGLGTQYFGPGTRLLVL.

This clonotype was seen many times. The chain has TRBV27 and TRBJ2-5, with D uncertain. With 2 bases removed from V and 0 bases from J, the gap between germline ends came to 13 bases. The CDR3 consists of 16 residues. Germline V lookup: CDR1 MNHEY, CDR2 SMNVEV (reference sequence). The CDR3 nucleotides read TGTGCCAGCAGTTTAAGCTTTAGTGCGTACCAAGAGACCCAGTACTTC. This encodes CASSLSFSAYQETQYF.

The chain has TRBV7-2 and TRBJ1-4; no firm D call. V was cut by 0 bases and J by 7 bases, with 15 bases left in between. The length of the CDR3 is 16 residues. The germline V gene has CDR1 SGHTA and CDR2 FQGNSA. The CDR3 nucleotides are TGTGCCAGCAGCTTAGCTAGCGCGGCTGGAGGTGAAAAACTGTTTTTT. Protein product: CASSLASAAGGEKLFF.

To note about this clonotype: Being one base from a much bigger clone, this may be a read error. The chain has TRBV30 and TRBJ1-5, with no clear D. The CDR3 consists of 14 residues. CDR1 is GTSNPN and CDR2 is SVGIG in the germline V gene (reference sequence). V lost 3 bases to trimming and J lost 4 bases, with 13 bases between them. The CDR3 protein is CAWREREWNQPQHF. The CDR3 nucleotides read TGTGCCTGGAGGGAAAGGGAGTGGAATCAGCCCCAGCATTTT.

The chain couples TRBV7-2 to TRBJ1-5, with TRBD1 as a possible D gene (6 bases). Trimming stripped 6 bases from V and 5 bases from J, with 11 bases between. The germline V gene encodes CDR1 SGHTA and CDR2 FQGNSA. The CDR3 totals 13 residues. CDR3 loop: CASRGHRDQPQHF. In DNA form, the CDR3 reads TGTGCCAGCAGGGGCCACAGGGATCAGCCCCAGCATTTT.